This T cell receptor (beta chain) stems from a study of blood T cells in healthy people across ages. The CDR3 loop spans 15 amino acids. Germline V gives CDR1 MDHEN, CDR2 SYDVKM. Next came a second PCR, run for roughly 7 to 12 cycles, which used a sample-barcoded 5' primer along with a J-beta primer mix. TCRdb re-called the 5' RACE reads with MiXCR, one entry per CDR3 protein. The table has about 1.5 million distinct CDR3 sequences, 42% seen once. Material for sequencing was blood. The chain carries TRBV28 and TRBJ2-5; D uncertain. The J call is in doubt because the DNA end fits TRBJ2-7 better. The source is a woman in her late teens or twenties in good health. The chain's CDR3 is CASSPHSRYGYEQYF. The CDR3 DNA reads TGTGCCAGCAGCCCCCATAGCCGCTATGGGTACGAGCAGTACTTC.